Described below is a single TCR beta chain sequence and its context. Its matching antigen is unknown. The sample is drawn from a study of CD8+ T cells in alopecia areata. The study's findings and limits: In scalp samples, resident alphabeta T cells of normal skin are also sequenced.

After isolation, RNA underwent reverse transcription to generate cDNA as the sequencing template. TCRdb's copy holds only in-frame clones and misses some; the assay was immunoSEQ multiplex PCR. The table has about 220,000 clones, more than 45% seen once. Indicated treatment: oral pan-JAK inhibitor, 5-10 mg twice daily. Sequences were derived from CD4+ T cells sorted from blood, sampled at week 4, from a patient treated with tofacitinib. The clonotype originates from a human donor with alopecia areata.

This chain's CDR3 is CASRLDRTGITQYF. The CDR3 DNA is TGCGCCAGCAGGCTGGACAGGACGGGGATCACGCAGTATTTT. The V gene is TRBV5-1, the J gene TRBJ2-3; 7 bases line up with TRBD1. The CDR3 has 14 amino acids. Germline CDR1 and CDR2: SGHRS and YFSETQ. V gave up 5 bases and J gave up 9 bases; unmatched junction bases: 12.